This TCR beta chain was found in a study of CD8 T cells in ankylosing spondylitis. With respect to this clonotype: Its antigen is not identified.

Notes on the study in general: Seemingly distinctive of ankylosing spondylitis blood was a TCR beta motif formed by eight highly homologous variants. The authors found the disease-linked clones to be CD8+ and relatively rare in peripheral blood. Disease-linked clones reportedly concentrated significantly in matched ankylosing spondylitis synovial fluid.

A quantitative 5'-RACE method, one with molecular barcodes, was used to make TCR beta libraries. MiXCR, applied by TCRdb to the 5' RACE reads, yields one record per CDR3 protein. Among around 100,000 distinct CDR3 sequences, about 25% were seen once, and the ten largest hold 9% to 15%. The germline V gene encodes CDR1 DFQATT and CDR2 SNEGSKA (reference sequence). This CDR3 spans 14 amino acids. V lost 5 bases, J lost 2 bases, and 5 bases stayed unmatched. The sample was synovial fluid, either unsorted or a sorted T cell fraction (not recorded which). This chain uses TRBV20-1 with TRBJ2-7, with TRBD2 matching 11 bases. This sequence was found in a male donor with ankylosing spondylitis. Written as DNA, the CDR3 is TGCAGTGCTCGCGGGACTAGCGGACCCTACGAGCAGTACTTC. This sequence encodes CSARGTSGPYEQYF.